The next 25 T cell receptor beta chains were all read from a single sample in a study of T cell repertoires in cytomegalovirus infection. For these TCRs, the target antigens are not known. MiXCR was run by TCRdb on the reads, yielding one entry per CDR3 protein. The sample shows hundreds of thousands of distinct CDR3 sequences, 30% to 35% of them seen only once. Sequencing used cultured PBMCs, obtained from culture after CMV antigen stimulation. These receptors came from a human donor in good health (CMV status not recorded). Some clones in this sample may be carry-over from other donors' samples.

The chain has TRBV7-9 and TRBJ2-3, with D tentatively TRBD1 (6 bases). The V gene's germline CDR1 is SEHNR and CDR2 FQNEAQ (reference sequence). V gave up 5 bases and J gave up 2 bases, with 14 bases separating them. This CDR3 has 15 amino acids. The CDR3 loop reads CASSRRDIYTDTQYF. The CDR3 region has the DNA TGTGCCAGCAGCCGCCGGGACATATACACAGATACGCAGTATTTT. Based on the CDR3 plus reference TRBV7-9 and TRBJ2-3, the full variable domain is DTGVSQNPRHKITKRGQNVTFRCDPISEHNRLYWYRQTLGQGPEFLTYFQNEAQLEKSRLLSDRFSAERPKGSFSTLEIQRTEQGDSAMYLCASSRRDIYTDTQYFGPGTRLTVL.

This clonotype came up many times. The rearrangement uses TRBV7-2 and TRBJ1-3; D gene uncertain. Per the germline V gene, CDR1 is SGHTA and CDR2 is FQGNSA. CDR3 length: 15 residues. Trimming pared 3 bases from V and 9 bases from J, leaving 18 bases between. The CDR3 sequence: CASSLLSDSYSTIYF. In nucleotides, the CDR3 is TGTGCCAGCAGCTTGTTATCTGATTCCTATAGCACCATATATTTT.

This clonotype turned up a few times. The chain is built from TRBV11-2 and TRBJ2-5; D uncertain. Between the trimmed V and J ends, which lost 3 bases and 8 bases, there was a span of 19 bases. This CDR3 region has 15 residues. Germline V lookup: CDR1 SGHAT, CDR2 FQNNGV. The CDR3 region is CASSFLPGIRETQYF. CDR3 nucleotides: TGTGCCAGCAGCTTCCTTCCGGGTATAAGAGAAACCCAGTACTTC.

The chain carries TRBV7-3 and TRBJ2-1; TRBD2 matches at 13 bases. With 5 bases clipped from V and 7 bases from J, the junction kept 14 bases outside the gene matches. Germline V gene data show CDR1 as SGHTA and CDR2 as FQGTGA. The CDR3 contains 18 residues. The CDR3 DNA follows: TGTGCCAGCAGCCCGAGACTAGCGGGAGGAGATCGGCTGAATGAGCAGTTCTTC. This sequence encodes CASSPRLAGGDRLNEQFF.

V is TRBV3-1 and J is TRBJ1-2; D may be TRBD1 (5 bases). V was cut by 0 bases and J by 7 bases, with 15 bases left in between. The CDR3 covers 15 residues. Germline CDR1 and CDR2: LGHDT and YNNKEL (reference sequence). CDR3 in amino acids: CASSQDQGSETGYTF. In DNA form, the CDR3 reads TGTGCCAGCAGCCAAGATCAGGGAAGTGAGACTGGCTACACCTTC.

This clonotype showed up many times. This chain uses TRBV7-8 with TRBJ2-7; 7 bases are shared with TRBD1. In germline, CDR1 is SGHVS, CDR2 FQNEAQ. V lost 5 bases and J lost 2; bases outside the gene matches: 6. The CDR3 covers 14 residues. CDR3 nucleotide sequence: TGTGCCAGCAGCCAGGGGACAGACCCCTACGAGCAGTACTTC. Its translation is CASSQGTDPYEQYF.

This clonotype occurred once. This chain connects TRBV10-3 to TRBJ2-3; either TRBD1 or TRBD2 may fit D (5 bases each). The CDR3 is made up of 16 amino acids. The V and J ends lost 6 bases and 4 bases respectively, with 20 bases between them. Germline CDR1 ENHRY, CDR2 SYGVKD. The DNA for the CDR3 is TGTGCCATCAGGGAAGCTTCAGGGAGCAGCGCAGATACGCAGTATTTT. Its translation is CAIREASGSSADTQYF.

This chain joins TRBV7-6 and TRBJ1-3; D might be TRBD1 (6 bases). Trimming cost V 5 bases and J 1 base, with 18 bases left between them. The CDR3 contains 17 residues. Per germline, CDR1 SGHVS and CDR2 FNYEAQ. CDR3 region: CASSPQTGARSGNTIYF. In DNA, the CDR3 is TGTGCCAGCAGCCCCCAAACGGGGGCTCGGTCTGGAAACACCATATATTTT. The variable domain in full, with the rest retrieved from reference TRBV7-6 and TRBJ1-3, is GAGVSQSPRYKVTKRGQDVALRCDPISGHVSLYWYRQALGQGPEFLTYFNYEAQQDKSGLPNDRFSAERPEGSISTLTIQRTEQRDSAMYRCASSPQTGARSGNTIYFGEGSWLTVV.

This chain joins TRBV10-3 and TRBJ2-7, with 13 bases lining up with TRBD2. Trimming cost V 2 bases and J 13 bases; bases outside gene matches: 5. Looked up from germline, CDR1 is ENHRY and CDR2 is SYGVKD. This CDR3 comprises 13 residues. The CDR3 spells CAISEPGLAGSYF. The CDR3 coding sequence is TGTGCCATCAGTGAGCCGGGACTAGCGGGATCATACTTC.

This clonotype was seen only a few times. The J gene is TRBJ2-2, the V gene TRBV7-8; D is unresolved. Per germline, CDR1 SGHVS and CDR2 FQNEAQ. This CDR3 is 13 amino acids long. Trimming removed 6 bases from V and 7 bases from J, with 12 bases in between. The chain's CDR3 is CASSQTRNGELFF. CDR3 DNA: TGTGCCAGCAGTCAGACCCGCAACGGGGAGCTGTTTTTT. The variable domain in full, with the rest retrieved from reference TRBV7-8 and TRBJ2-2, is GAGVSQSPRYKVAKRGQDVALRCDPISGHVSLFWYQQALGQGPEFLTYFQNEAQLDKSGLPSDRFFAERPEGSVSTLKIQRTQQEDSAVYLCASSQTRNGELFFGEGSRLTVL.

This clonotype was counted at least ten times. This chain joins TRBV7-2 and TRBJ2-1; D unclear. This CDR3 region has 14 residues. In germline, CDR1 is SGHTA, CDR2 FQGNSA. The ends were cut back, 4 bases at V and 3 bases at J, with 10 bases in the middle. CDR3 region: CASSYSLVYNEQFF. Here the CDR3 DNA reads TGTGCCAGCAGCTATAGTCTGGTCTACAATGAGCAGTTCTTC. Looking up the rest from reference TRBV7-2 and TRBJ2-1 gives the full variable domain: GAGVSQSPSNKVTEKGKDVELRCDPISGHTALYWYRQSLGQGLEFLIYFQGNSAPDKSGLPSDRFSAERTGGSVSTLTIQRTQQEDSAVYLCASSYSLVYNEQFFGPGTRLTVL.

The chain links TRBV19 to TRBJ1-2, with 7 positions matching TRBD1. Germline CDR1 and CDR2: LNHDA and SQIVND (reference sequence). The CDR3 is 15 amino acids. This CDR3 is CAIAGQNIVTDGYTF. CDR3 DNA: TGTGCAATAGCGGGACAGAATATAGTAACGGATGGCTACACCTTC.

The chain joins TRBV10-2 to TRBJ2-6, with 8 bases aligning to TRBD2. The ends lost 10 bases at V and 3 bases at J; junction bases unmatched: 17. The CDR3 consists of 18 residues. In germline, CDR1 is WSHSY, CDR2 SAAADI. The CDR3 sequence is CATAAGGGSPFGANVLTF. In DNA, the CDR3 is TGCGCCACCGCCGCGGGGGGCGGCAGTCCCTTTGGGGCCAACGTCCTGACTTTC.

The rearrangement joins TRBV12-5 to TRBJ2-5, with TRBD1 as a possible D gene (5 bases). The CDR3 has 14 amino acids. CDR1 and CDR2 (germline): LGHNT, FRNRAP. Trimming took off 6 bases at V and 10 bases at J, with 21 bases between the two ends. Written as DNA, the CDR3 is TGTGCTAGTGGCTTCAGTCTTGCTAGGGGCGGCCAGTACTTC. It encodes CASGFSLARGGQYF.

The gene calls are TRBV10-3 and TRBJ2-1, with D perhaps given as TRBD1 or TRBD2 (6 bases each). CDR1 and CDR2 (germline): ENHRY, SYGVKD. The ends were cut back, 0 bases at V and 0 bases at J, with 12 bases in the middle. This CDR3 is built from 17 residues. Here the CDR3 DNA reads TGTGCCATCAGTGAGTCGGGGGGCGTAGGCTCCTACAATGAGCAGTTCTTC. Protein sequence: CAISESGGVGSYNEQFF.

The V call is TRBV10-3, the J call TRBJ1-1; D is ambiguous. Germline lookup yields CDR1 ENHRY and CDR2 SYGVKD. The CDR3 loop spans 12 amino acids. The V end lost 7 bases, the J end lost 3 bases, and 9 bases lay between the germline ends. The CDR3 loop is CAIKSRDTEAFF. CDR3 nucleotide sequence: TGTGCCATCAAAAGCAGAGACACTGAAGCTTTCTTT.

V is TRBV20-1 and J is TRBJ2-3, with 13 bases aligning to TRBD2. From germline, CDR1 is DFQATT and CDR2 SNEGSKA (reference sequence). Germline trimming cut 4 bases from V and 1 base from J; bases unmatched to any gene: 5. CDR3 size: 16 residues. The CDR3 region has the DNA TGCAGTGCTACGACTAGCGGGGGGTGGCGCACAGATACGCAGTATTTT. Its translation is CSATTSGGWRTDTQYF.

V and J are TRBV7-2 and TRBJ2-5; D perhaps matches TRBD1 (6 bases). Trimming left V 5 bases short and J 1 base short, with 11 bases between. CDR1 and CDR2 from the germline V gene are SGHTA and FQGNSA. This CDR3 has 14 amino acids. CDR3 residues: CASSRYRVQETQYF. CDR3 sequence (DNA): TGTGCCAGCAGCCGATACAGGGTCCAAGAGACCCAGTACTTC.

The CDR3 loop reads CASSIPGRNEQFF. CDR3 in DNA: TGTGCCAGTAGTATCCCCGGACGAAATGAGCAGTTCTTC. The rearrangement links TRBV19 to TRBJ2-1, with unresolved D. CDR1 and CDR2 from the germline V gene are LNHDA and SQIVND (reference sequence). The V end was cut by 3 bases, the J end by 7 bases, with 10 bases between. The CDR3 has 13 residues.

The V call is TRBV6-6, the J call TRBJ2-1; 11 bases line up with TRBD2. Germline V gene data show CDR1 as MNHNY and CDR2 as SVGAGI (reference sequence). V shed 7 bases, J shed 7 bases, and the junction held 15 bases outside the gene matches. The CDR3 has 17 amino acids. In nucleotides, the CDR3 is TGTGCCAGCACCACCATGTCGTACCTAGCGGGGGGAAATGAGCAGTTCTTC. Its protein is CASTTMSYLAGGNEQFF.

This chain joins TRBV2 and TRBJ2-1; a weak D match, TRBD2 (5 bases). Trimming removed 6 bases at V and 7 bases at J, with 16 bases between. This CDR3 spans 14 amino acids. Per the germline V gene, CDR1 is SNHLY and CDR2 is FYNNEI. DNA for the CDR3: TGTGCCAGCAGCGCAACTACCCGAGGGAATGAGCAGTTCTTC. The encoded protein is CASSATTRGNEQFF.

The rearrangement joins TRBV11-2 to TRBJ2-1; D uncertain. The V end lost 7 bases, the J end lost 2 bases, and 9 bases lay between the germline ends. The germline CDR1 and CDR2 sequences are SGHAT and FQNNGV. The CDR3 totals 13 residues. CDR3: CASNPLPYNEQFF. The CDR3 DNA reads TGTGCCAGCAACCCTTTGCCCTACAATGAGCAGTTCTTC.

This clonotype was recorded a few times. The chain couples TRBV28 to TRBJ2-4; 10 positions match TRBD1. From germline, CDR1 is MDHEN and CDR2 SYDVKM. V lost 4 bases, J lost 12 bases, and 12 bases stayed unmatched. The CDR3 has 15 residues. CDR3: CASSSIRDRGVTQYF. CDR3 in DNA: TGTGCCAGCAGTTCTATCCGGGACAGGGGTGTTACTCAGTACTTC.

This chain connects TRBV18 to TRBJ2-1; 12 nucleotides line up with TRBD2. CDR1 and CDR2 (germline): KGHSH, LQKENI. V dropped 3 bases and J dropped 8; count of bases not matched to a gene: 8. CDR3 length: 16 amino acids. The CDR3 sequence: CASSPLAGGPEDEQFF. The DNA for the CDR3 is TGTGCCAGCTCACCCCTAGCGGGAGGGCCGGAGGATGAGCAGTTCTTC.

The chain uses TRBV12-3 or TRBV12-4 and TRBJ1-5; TRBD1 might be the D (5 bases). V dropped 3 bases and J dropped 5 bases, with 8 bases sitting between them. The CDR3 is 13 residues long. This chain's CDR3 is CASSFSQDQPQHF. The CDR3 coding sequence is TGTGCCAGCAGTTTCTCACAGGATCAGCCCCAGCATTTT.